What follows is one T cell receptor (beta chain) and its context. As yet, its antigen is unknown. Patients with chemo-refractory metastatic non-small-cell lung cancer received focal radiation plus CTLA-4 blockade with ipilimumab. The data belong to a study of radiotherapy plus CTLA-4 blockade in lung cancer. Study-level results: TCR clones originating in tumors grew in number in blood after radiotherapy plus ipilimumab.

This CDR3 has 14 amino acids. CDR1 is SNHLY and CDR2 is FYNNEI in the germline V gene. Trimming removed 10 bases from V and 12 bases from J, with 25 bases in between. Clones were read by immunoSEQ multiplex PCR, and TCRdb kept only the in-frame ones, dropping some. Of some 66,000 clones listed, under 85% are singletons. The sample here was peripheral blood, taken from a patient treated with radiotherapy plus ipilimumab. This receptor was identified in a human donor with non-small cell lung cancer who had a partial response to radiotherapy plus ipilimumab. This chain connects TRBV2 to TRBJ2-1, with D perhaps TRBD2 (6 bases). The CDR3 DNA reads as TGTGCCACACGAACCTCTAGCGCGCAGGATGGGCAGTTCTTC. Amino acid sequence: CATRTSSAQDGQFF.